This is a list of T cell receptor beta chains from one sample in a study of OX40 agonist ivuxolimab in advanced cancers. Assay used: immunoSEQ multiplex PCR; TCRdb lists only in-frame clones, some missing. Of about 35,000 clones in the sample, around four fifths were seen once. This specimen was CD4+ or CD8+ T cells sorted from blood, taken in a trial of the OX40 agonist ivuxolimab. Every receptor here comes from an adult with an advanced solid tumor such as melanoma, head and neck, liver or kidney cancer. Each CDR3 is given with its conserved first and last residue. The order of the fields is J gene, clone size, V gene, CDR3 protein. A row's size may be missing; if present it is once, few, many or a size class.

TRBJ2-2,.,TRBV9,CASSVVRLAGVPGELFF
TRBJ2-3,.,TRBV6-5,CASSPGEALTTQYF
TRBJ1-1,.,TRBV18,CASSPPGGDTEAFF
TRBJ2-7,many,TRBV5-1,CASSPGQGFYEQYF
TRBJ1-1,.,TRBV14,CASSQRGGLIMNTEAFF
TRBJ1-4,.,TRBV6-1,CASSEPDRGHEKLFF
TRBJ2-4,.,TRBV11-2,CASSFGTVNIQYF
TRBJ2-7,.,TRBV5-5,CASSFAQLGAYEQYF
TRBJ2-3,.,TRBV11-2,CASSLLAGDVTDTQYF
TRBJ2-7,.,TRBV10-3,CAISEGVAYEQYF
TRBJ2-2,.,TRBV7-9,CASSFTLAGTNTGELFF
TRBJ1-5,.,TRBV7-9,CASSSGAVNQPQHF